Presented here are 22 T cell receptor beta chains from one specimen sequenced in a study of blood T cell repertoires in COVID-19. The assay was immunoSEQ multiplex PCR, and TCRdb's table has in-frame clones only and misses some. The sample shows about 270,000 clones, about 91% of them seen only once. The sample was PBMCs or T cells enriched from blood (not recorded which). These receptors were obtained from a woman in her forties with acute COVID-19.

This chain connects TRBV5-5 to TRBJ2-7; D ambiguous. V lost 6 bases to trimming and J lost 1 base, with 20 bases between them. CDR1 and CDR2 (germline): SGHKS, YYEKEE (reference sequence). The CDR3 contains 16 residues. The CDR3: CASTSAAAVVSYEQYF. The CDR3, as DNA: TGTGCCAGCACCTCCGCCGCGGCAGTCGTTTCCTACGAGCAGTACTTC.

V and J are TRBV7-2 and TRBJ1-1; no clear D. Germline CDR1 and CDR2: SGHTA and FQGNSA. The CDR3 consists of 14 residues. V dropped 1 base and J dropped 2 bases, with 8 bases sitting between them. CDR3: CASSLDHSNTEAFF. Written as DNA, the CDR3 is TGTGCCAGCAGCTTAGATCACAGCAACACTGAAGCTTTCTTT.

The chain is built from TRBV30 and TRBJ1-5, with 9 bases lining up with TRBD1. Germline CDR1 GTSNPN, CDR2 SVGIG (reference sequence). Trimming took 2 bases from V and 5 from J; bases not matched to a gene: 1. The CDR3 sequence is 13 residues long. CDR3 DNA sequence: TGTGCCTGGAGTAGACAGGGGGATCAGCCCCAGCATTTT. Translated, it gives CAWSRQGDQPQHF. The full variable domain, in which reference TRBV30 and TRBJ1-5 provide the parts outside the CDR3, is SQTIHQWPATLVQPVGSPLSLECTVEGTSNPNLYWYRQAAGRGLQLLFYSVGIGQISSEVPQNLSASRPQDRQFILSSKKLLLSDSGFYLCAWSRQGDQPQHFGDGTRLSIL.

The CDR3 DNA reads TGTGCCAGCAGCCAAGGGAGGGTTGGTGGCTACACCTTC. It translates to CASSQGRVGGYTF. This rearrangement joins TRBV3-1 (or the pseudogene TRBV3-2) to TRBJ1-2; D gene uncertain. V lost 1 base and J 7 bases, leaving 10 bases between the germline ends. Germline V gene lookup returns CDR1 LGHDT and CDR2 YNNKEL (reference sequence). The CDR3 length is 13 residues.

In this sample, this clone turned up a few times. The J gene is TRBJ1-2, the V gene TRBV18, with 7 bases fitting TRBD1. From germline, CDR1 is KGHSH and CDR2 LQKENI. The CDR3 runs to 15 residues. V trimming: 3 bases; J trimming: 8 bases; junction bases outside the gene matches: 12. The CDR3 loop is CASSPAPRGGDGYTF. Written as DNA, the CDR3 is TGTGCCAGCTCACCCGCCCCGCGAGGGGGCGACGGCTACACCTTC.

The CDR3 here is CASSFTGGNQPQHF. In DNA form, the CDR3 reads TGTGCCAGCAGCTTTACAGGGGGCAATCAGCCCCAGCATTTT. This rearrangement joins TRBV7-2 to TRBJ1-5; TRBD1 matches 7 bases. The germline V gene encodes CDR1 SGHTA and CDR2 FQGNSA. With 3 bases clipped from V and 2 bases from J, the junction kept 1 base outside the gene matches. This CDR3 region has 14 residues.

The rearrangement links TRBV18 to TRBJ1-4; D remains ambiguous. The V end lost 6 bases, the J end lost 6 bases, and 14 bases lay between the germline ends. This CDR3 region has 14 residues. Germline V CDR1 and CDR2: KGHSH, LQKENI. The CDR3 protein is CASSQMRDDEKLFF. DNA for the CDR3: TGTGCCAGCTCCCAGATGCGGGATGATGAAAAACTGTTTTTT.

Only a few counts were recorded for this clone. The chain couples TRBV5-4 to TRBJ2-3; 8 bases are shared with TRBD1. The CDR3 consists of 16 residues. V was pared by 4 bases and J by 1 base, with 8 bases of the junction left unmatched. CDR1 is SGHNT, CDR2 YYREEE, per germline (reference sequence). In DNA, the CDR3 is TGTGCCAGCAGCCCACTCGGACAGGGAGGCACAGATACGCAGTATTTT. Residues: CASSPLGQGGTDTQYF.

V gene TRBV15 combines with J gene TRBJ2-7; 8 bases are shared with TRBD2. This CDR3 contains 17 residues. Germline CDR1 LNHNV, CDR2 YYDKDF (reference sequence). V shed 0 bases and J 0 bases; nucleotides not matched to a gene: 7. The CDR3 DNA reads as TGTGCCACCAGCAGAGATAGGGGACTAGGCTCCTCCTACGAGCAGTACTTC. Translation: CATSRDRGLGSSYEQYF.

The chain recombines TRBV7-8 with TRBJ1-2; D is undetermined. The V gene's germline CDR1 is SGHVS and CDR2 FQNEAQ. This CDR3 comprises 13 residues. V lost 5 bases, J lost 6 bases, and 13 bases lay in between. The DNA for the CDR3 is TGTGCCAGCAGCCCAGGCCTAACCCATGGCTACACCTTC. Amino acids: CASSPGLTHGYTF.

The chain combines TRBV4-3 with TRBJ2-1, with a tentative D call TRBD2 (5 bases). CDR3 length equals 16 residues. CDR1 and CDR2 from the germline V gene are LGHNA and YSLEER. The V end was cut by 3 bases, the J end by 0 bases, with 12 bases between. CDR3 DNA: TGCGCCAGCAGCCAGATACTAGGAAGCTCCTACAATGAGCAGTTCTTC. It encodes CASSQILGSSYNEQFF.

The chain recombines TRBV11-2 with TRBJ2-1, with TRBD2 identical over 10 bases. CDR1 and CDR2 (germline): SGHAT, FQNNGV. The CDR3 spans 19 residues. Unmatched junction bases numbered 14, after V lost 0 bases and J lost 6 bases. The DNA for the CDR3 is TGTGCCAGCAGCTTAGATCCGTCTAGCGGGAGAACGGGTCGCAATGAGCAGTTCTTC. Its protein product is CASSLDPSSGRTGRNEQFF.

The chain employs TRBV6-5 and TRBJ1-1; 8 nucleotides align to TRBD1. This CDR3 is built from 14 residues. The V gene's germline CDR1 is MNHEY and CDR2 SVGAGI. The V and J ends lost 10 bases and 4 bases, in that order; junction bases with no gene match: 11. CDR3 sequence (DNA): TGTGCCACCGACGACAGGGGTAGGGGCACTGAAGCTTTCTTT. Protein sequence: CATDDRGRGTEAFF.

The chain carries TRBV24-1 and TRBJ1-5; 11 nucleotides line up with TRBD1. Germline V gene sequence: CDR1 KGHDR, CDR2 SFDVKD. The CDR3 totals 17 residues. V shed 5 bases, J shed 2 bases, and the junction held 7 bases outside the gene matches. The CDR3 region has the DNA TGTGCCACCAGTGGTTCTCGGGACAGGGGGGGCAATCAGCCCCAGCATTTT. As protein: CATSGSRDRGGNQPQHF.

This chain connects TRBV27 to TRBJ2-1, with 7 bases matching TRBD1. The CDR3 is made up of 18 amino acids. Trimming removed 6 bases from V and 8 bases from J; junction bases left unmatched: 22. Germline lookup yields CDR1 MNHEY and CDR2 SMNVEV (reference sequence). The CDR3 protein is CASRGSGEGGIENYEQFF. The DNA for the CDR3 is TGTGCCAGCAGGGGGTCGGGTGAAGGGGGCATTGAGAATTATGAGCAGTTCTTC.

CDR3 in DNA: TGTGCCAGCAGCCCCGGTAGGAACACTGAAGCTTTCTTT. It translates to CASSPGRNTEAFF. V and J are TRBV7-3 and TRBJ1-1; unclear D gene. V lost 5 bases and J lost 1, with 8 bases in between. The CDR3 is 13 residues long. CDR1 is SGHTA, CDR2 FQGTGA, per germline.

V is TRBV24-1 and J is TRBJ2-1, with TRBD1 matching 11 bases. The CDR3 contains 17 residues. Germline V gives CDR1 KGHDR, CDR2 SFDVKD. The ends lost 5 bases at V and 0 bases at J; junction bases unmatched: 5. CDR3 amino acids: CATSGDRGSSSYNEQFF. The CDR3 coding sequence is TGTGCCACCAGTGGGGACAGGGGGTCAAGCTCCTACAATGAGCAGTTCTTC.

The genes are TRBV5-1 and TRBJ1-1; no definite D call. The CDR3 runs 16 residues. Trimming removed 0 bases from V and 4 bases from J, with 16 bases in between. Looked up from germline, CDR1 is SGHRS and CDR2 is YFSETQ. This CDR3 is CASSLEAWSLGTEAFF. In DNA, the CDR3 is TGCGCCAGCAGCTTGGAAGCATGGAGTTTAGGCACTGAAGCTTTCTTT.

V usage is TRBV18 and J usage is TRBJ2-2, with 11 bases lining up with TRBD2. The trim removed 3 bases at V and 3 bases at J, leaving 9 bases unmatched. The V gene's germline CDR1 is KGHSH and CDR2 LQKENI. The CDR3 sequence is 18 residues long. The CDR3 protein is CASSPLLSGRAHTGELFF. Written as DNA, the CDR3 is TGTGCCAGCTCACCCTTACTTAGCGGGAGGGCCCACACCGGGGAGCTGTTTTTT. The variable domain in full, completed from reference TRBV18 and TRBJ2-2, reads NAGVMQNPRHLVRRRGQEARLRCSPMKGHSHVYWYRQLPEEGLKFMVYLQKENIIDESGMPKERFSAEFPKEGPSILRIQQVVRGDSAAYFCASSPLLSGRAHTGELFFGEGSRLTVL.

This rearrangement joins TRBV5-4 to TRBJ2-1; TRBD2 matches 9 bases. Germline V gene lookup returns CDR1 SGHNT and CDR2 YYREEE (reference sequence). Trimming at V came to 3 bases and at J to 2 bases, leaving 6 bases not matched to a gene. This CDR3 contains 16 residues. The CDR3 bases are TGTGCCAGCAGCTCCGGGACTAGCCCCACCTACAATGAGCAGTTCTTC. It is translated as CASSSGTSPTYNEQFF.

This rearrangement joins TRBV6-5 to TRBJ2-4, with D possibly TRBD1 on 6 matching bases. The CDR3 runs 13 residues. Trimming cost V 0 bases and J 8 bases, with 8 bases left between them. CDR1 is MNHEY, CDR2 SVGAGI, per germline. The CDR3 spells CASSYSRGHIQYF. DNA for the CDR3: TGTGCCAGCAGTTACTCCAGGGGTCACATTCAGTACTTC.

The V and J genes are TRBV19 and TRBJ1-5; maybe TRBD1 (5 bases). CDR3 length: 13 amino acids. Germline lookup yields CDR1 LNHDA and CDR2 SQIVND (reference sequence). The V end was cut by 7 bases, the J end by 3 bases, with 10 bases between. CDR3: CASNGGNNQPQHF. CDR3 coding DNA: TGTGCCAGTAATGGGGGGAACAATCAGCCCCAGCATTTT.